The 3 T cell receptor beta chains listed next were all sequenced from one sample in a study of tissue T cells after allogeneic stem cell transplantation. Here immunoSEQ multiplex PCR was the method, and the copy in TCRdb shows in-frame clones only, minus some. This table holds about 6,000 clones, about half found once. Indicated time point: mouse harvest day 14 after allogeneic transplant. Tail vein injection delivered 10^7 T-cell-depleted bone marrow cells and 10^6 splenic CD5+ T cells. The sequencing sample was made of gut tissue. The receptors derive from a female BALB/c mouse given C57BL/6 T cells with graft-versus-host disease after an allogeneic hematopoietic cell transplant.

This clone rates as medium-sized. Gene names denote mouse genes. The read terminates 1 residue ahead of where the CDR3 ends, so the germline J gene completes it. This chain uses TRBV13-2 with TRBJ1-1; D unresolved. Trimming cost V 0 bases and J 8 bases, with 5 bases left between them. Germline-derived CDR1 and CDR2 are NNHNN and SYGAGS (reference sequence). The CDR3 spans 11 residues. The DNA read from the CDR3 is TGTGCCAGCGGTGATGCAGGCGAAGTCTTC. Translated, it gives CASGDAGEVF. The full CDR3 is CASGDAGEVFF.

On this clone: Gene names are mouse gene names. Read data end 1 residue before the CDR3 end; the end is taken from the germline J gene. This rearrangement joins TRBV13-2 to TRBJ2-7, with TRBD2 matching over 7 bases. With 0 bases clipped from V and 4 bases from J, the junction kept 1 base outside the gene matches. Germline V gene data show CDR1 as NNHNN and CDR2 as SYGAGS (reference sequence). The CDR3 contains 13 residues. CDR3 DNA, as far as it was read: TGTGCCAGCGGTGATGCGGGGGGGTATGAACAGTAC. Amino acid sequence: CASGDAGGYEQY. The full CDR3 reads CASGDAGGYEQYF.

Remarks on this clone: Gene and germline names: mouse. The part of the CDR3 DNA that was read is TGTGCCAGCAGTCGGGACAGCGCAAACACCGGGCAGCTCTAC. Protein product: CASSRDSANTGQLY. The whole CDR3 protein is CASSRDSANTGQLYF. The gene calls are TRBV14 and TRBJ2-2, with TRBD1 identical over 7 bases. The sequenced fragment ends 1 residue before the CDR3 boundary, so the rest is inferred from the germline J gene. Germline V CDR1 and CDR2: SGHDT, FRDEAV. This CDR3 has 15 residues. V lost 4 bases and J lost 0; bases outside the gene matches: 3. Filled out from reference TRBV14 and TRBJ2-2, the complete variable domain reads EAGVTQSPRYAVLQEGQAVSFWCDPISGHDTLYWYQQPRDQGPQLLVYFRDEAVIDNSQLPSDRFSAVRPKGTNSTLKIQSAKQGDTATYLCASSRDSANTGQLYFGEGSKLTVL.